The 29 T cell receptor beta chains below were found in one sample sequenced in a study of T cell responses to AZD1222 COVID-19 vaccine. Clones were read by immunoSEQ multiplex PCR, and TCRdb kept only the in-frame ones, dropping some. The table has about 160,000 clones, 80% to 95% seen once. Sequencing was performed on peripheral blood, taken 28 days after the second AZD1222 dose. The receptors here all came from an adult who received the AZD1222 COVID-19 vaccine.

The chain carries TRBV5-1 and TRBJ2-3, with TRBD2 matching over 10 bases. The CDR3 sequence is 17 residues long. Germline V gene sequence: CDR1 SGHRS, CDR2 YFSETQ. Trimming removed 0 bases from V and 0 bases from J; junction bases left unmatched: 4. The CDR3 here is CASSLGTTSGSTDTQYF. The CDR3 DNA follows: TGCGCCAGCAGCTTGGGTACGACTAGCGGGAGCACAGATACGCAGTATTTT.

V gene TRBV5-4 combines with J gene TRBJ2-2; a weak D match, TRBD1 (5 bases). V shed 0 bases and J shed 7 bases, with 16 bases lying between them. Germline CDR1 and CDR2: SGHNT and YYREEE (reference sequence). The CDR3 sequence is 16 residues long. CDR3 in amino acids: CASSLVKTAPNGELFF. CDR3 coding DNA: TGTGCCAGCAGCTTGGTGAAGACAGCTCCCAACGGGGAGCTGTTTTTT.

The chain uses TRBV5-1 and TRBJ1-6; 7 bases match TRBD1. Per the germline V gene, CDR1 is SGHRS and CDR2 is YFSETQ. CDR3 length: 15 residues. With V trimmed by 4 bases and J by 6 bases, 7 bases remained unmatched. CDR3 in DNA: TGCGCCAGCAGCCCGGGGACAGCAACTAATTCACCCCTCCACTTT. This sequence encodes CASSPGTATNSPLHF. The full variable domain, in which reference TRBV5-1 and TRBJ1-6 provide the parts outside the CDR3, is KAGVTQTPRYLIKTRGQQVTLSCSPISGHRSVSWYQQTPGQGLQFLFEYFSETQRNKGNFPGRFSGRQFSNSRSEMNVSTLELGDSALYLCASSPGTATNSPLHFGNGTRLTVT.

For the CDR3, the DNA is TGTGCCAGCAGTTACTCAGAGGGAAACTATGGCTACACCTTC. Amino acid sequence: CASSYSEGNYGYTF. This chain uses TRBV6-5 with TRBJ1-2; no clear D. Germline values: CDR1 MNHEY, CDR2 SVGAGI. V was pared by 0 bases and J by 2 bases, with 7 bases between. The CDR3 loop spans 14 amino acids.

V usage is TRBV28 and J usage is TRBJ2-7; no clear D. CDR1 is MDHEN and CDR2 is SYDVKM in the germline V gene. The CDR3 totals 13 residues. Between the trimmed V and J ends, which lost 4 bases and 1 base, there was a span of 8 bases. The CDR3 reads CASSSAPSYEQYF. In nucleotides, the CDR3 is TGTGCCAGCAGTTCCGCCCCTTCCTACGAGCAGTACTTC.

The chain has TRBV10-3 and TRBJ2-3, with D perhaps given as TRBD1 or TRBD2 (5 bases each). Germline V gives CDR1 ENHRY, CDR2 SYGVKD. The length of the CDR3 is 14 residues. V shed 6 bases and J shed 2 bases, with 12 bases lying between them. Written as DNA, the CDR3 is TGTGCCATCAGGGGGACCCGAGACACAGATACGCAGTATTTT. This translates into CAIRGTRDTDTQYF.

The chain carries TRBV7-8 and TRBJ1-5, with a possible D match to TRBD1 (6 bases). From germline, CDR1 is SGHVS and CDR2 FQNEAQ. The CDR3 consists of 14 residues. Trimming left V 2 bases short and J 4 bases short, with 9 bases between. For the CDR3, the DNA is TGTGCCAGCAGCTTACCAGGACAGAATCAGCCCCAGCATTTT. Protein product: CASSLPGQNQPQHF. The full variable domain, in which reference TRBV7-8 and TRBJ1-5 provide the parts outside the CDR3, is GAGVSQSPRYKVAKRGQDVALRCDPISGHVSLFWYQQALGQGPEFLTYFQNEAQLDKSGLPSDRFFAERPEGSVSTLKIQRTQQEDSAVYLCASSLPGQNQPQHFGDGTRLSIL.

The chain carries TRBV18 and TRBJ2-5; 10 bases match TRBD1. This CDR3 comprises 16 residues. V was pared by 6 bases and J by 5 bases, with 12 bases of the junction left unmatched. The germline V gene has CDR1 KGHSH and CDR2 LQKENI. This CDR3 reads CASSTAGQGNGETQYF. CDR3 sequence (DNA): TGTGCCAGCTCGACGGCGGGACAGGGGAACGGGGAGACCCAGTACTTC.

This clone was recorded only once. The genes are TRBV6-5 and TRBJ2-3, with 10 bases aligning to TRBD2. Looked up from germline, CDR1 is MNHEY and CDR2 is SVGAGI. The V and J ends lost 4 bases and 7 bases, in that order; junction bases with no gene match: 5. The CDR3 length is 14 residues. The CDR3 DNA sequence: TGTGCCAGCAGTTCCCCGGGACTAGCGAATACGCAGTATTTT. This codes for CASSSPGLANTQYF.

The V call is TRBV3-1 (or the pseudogene TRBV3-2), the J call TRBJ2-7; 7 bases are shared with TRBD2. Germline values: CDR1 LGHDT, CDR2 YNNKEL (reference sequence). V was clipped by 1 base and J by 2 bases; unmatched bases: 8. There are 16 residues in the CDR3. CDR3: CASSQVKRGRPYEQYF. CDR3 in DNA: TGTGCCAGCAGCCAAGTAAAACGCGGGAGACCCTACGAGCAGTACTTC.

J is TRBJ1-2 and V is TRBV13; D gene unclear. The CDR3 is made up of 13 amino acids. With 3 bases removed from V and 4 bases from J, the gap between germline ends came to 9 bases. Looked up from germline, CDR1 is PRHDT and CDR2 is FYEKMQ (reference sequence). In DNA, the CDR3 is TGTGCCAGCAGCTTCGGGTTTAGCTATGGCTACACCTTC. Translation: CASSFGFSYGYTF.

J is TRBJ1-1 and V is TRBV7-9; tentative D call: TRBD1 (5 bases). V was cut by 5 bases and J by 0 bases, with 16 bases left in between. Germline V lookup: CDR1 SEHNR, CDR2 FQNEAQ (reference sequence). CDR3 length: 16 residues. The CDR3 protein is CASSPPDSGMNTEAFF. For the CDR3, the DNA is TGTGCCAGCAGCCCCCCCGACAGTGGTATGAACACTGAAGCTTTCTTT. Using reference TRBV7-9 and TRBJ1-1 for the parts outside the CDR3, the full variable domain is DTGVSQNPRHKITKRGQNVTFRCDPISEHNRLYWYRQTLGQGPEFLTYFQNEAQLEKSRLLSDRFSAERPKGSFSTLEIQRTEQGDSAMYLCASSPPDSGMNTEAFFGQGTRLTVV.

V gene TRBV28 combines with J gene TRBJ2-1; D not certain. V was cut by 3 bases and J by 9 bases, with 15 bases left in between. CDR3 length: 14 residues. Germline values: CDR1 MDHEN, CDR2 SYDVKM. The DNA of the CDR3 is TGTGCCAGCAGTTTTGCCCCCGGCGGTACTGAGCAGTTCTTC. Residues: CASSFAPGGTEQFF.

The V and J genes are TRBV3-1 (or the pseudogene TRBV3-2) and TRBJ2-1; no definite D call. Trimming pared 3 bases from V and 2 bases from J, leaving 5 bases between. The CDR3 is 13 amino acids. CDR1 is LGHDT, CDR2 YNNKEL, per germline (reference sequence). CDR3 in amino acids: CASSQGTYNEQFF. In DNA, the CDR3 is TGTGCCAGCAGCCAGGGTACCTACAATGAGCAGTTCTTC.

The rearrangement joins TRBV2 to TRBJ2-7; TRBD1 aligns across 7 bases. The CDR3 has 15 residues. V dropped 7 bases and J dropped 5; count of bases not matched to a gene: 14. Looked up from germline, CDR1 is SNHLY and CDR2 is FYNNEI. CDR3 protein: CASTTDRASLNEQYF. The CDR3 bases are TGTGCCAGCACGACTGACAGGGCATCTTTAAACGAGCAGTACTTC. Filled out from reference TRBV2 and TRBJ2-7, the complete variable domain reads EPEVTQTPSHQVTQMGQEVILRCVPISNHLYFYWYRQILGQKVEFLVSFYNNEISEKSEIFDDQFSVERPDGSNFTLKIRSTKLEDSAMYFCASTTDRASLNEQYFGPGTRLTVT.

The J gene is TRBJ2-1, the V gene TRBV5-1, with D perhaps matching TRBD1 (6 bases). There are 15 residues in the CDR3. V gave up 0 bases and J gave up 6 bases, with 13 bases separating them. Germline V gene data show CDR1 as SGHRS and CDR2 as YFSETQ. CDR3 in amino acids: CASSLERGYGNEQFF. The CDR3 DNA follows: TGCGCCAGCAGCTTGGAAAGGGGGTACGGCAATGAGCAGTTCTTC.

V gene TRBV7-2 combines with J gene TRBJ2-2; D may be TRBD2 (6 bases). V lost 0 bases to trimming and J lost 2 bases, with 10 bases between them. CDR3 length: 16 residues. Germline loops: CDR1 SGHTA, CDR2 FQGNSA. The CDR3 is CASSLASGYNTGELFF. In DNA form, the CDR3 reads TGTGCCAGCAGCTTAGCTAGCGGCTATAACACCGGGGAGCTGTTTTTT.

The chain is built from TRBV19 and TRBJ2-5; possible D gene TRBD1, 6 bases. Germline loops: CDR1 LNHDA, CDR2 SQIVND (reference sequence). The CDR3 is 15 amino acids. V lost 7 bases and J lost 3, with 18 bases in between. In nucleotides, the CDR3 is TGTGCCAGTAAACGGGCCGGGACATCCGAAGAGACCCAGTACTTC. Amino acid sequence: CASKRAGTSEETQYF.

V is TRBV20-1 and J is TRBJ2-7; D possibly corresponds to TRBD2 (6 bases). V was cut by 3 bases and J by 4 bases, with 7 bases left in between. The CDR3 is made up of 11 amino acids. The germline CDR1 and CDR2 sequences are DFQATT and SNEGSKA (reference sequence). The DNA of the CDR3 is TGCAGTGCTAGGGGGGGTTACGAGCAGTACTTC. It specifies CSARGGYEQYF.

V usage is TRBV11-2 and J usage is TRBJ2-6; 7 bases agree with TRBD1. V lost 5 bases and J lost 0; bases outside the gene matches: 13. The CDR3 length is 19 residues. Per germline, CDR1 SGHAT and CDR2 FQNNGV. DNA of the CDR3: TGTGCCAGCAGCCTAATCCGGGACAGACCCGTCTCTGGGGCCAACGTCCTGACTTTC. Its protein is CASSLIRDRPVSGANVLTF.

The chain joins TRBV27 to TRBJ2-7; 10 nucleotides line up with TRBD2. This CDR3 is built from 18 residues. The germline CDR1 and CDR2 sequences are MNHEY and SMNVEV (reference sequence). V lost 4 bases and J lost 4; bases outside the gene matches: 16. The CDR3 here is CASSSRLSLAGVGYEQYF. CDR3 nucleotides: TGTGCCAGCAGTTCAAGGCTGTCTCTAGCGGGAGTCGGATACGAGCAGTACTTC.

CDR3 sequence (DNA): TGTGCCTGGAGTTCTAGCTACGGCTCACCCCTCCACTTT. This gives the protein CAWSSSYGSPLHF. V usage is TRBV30 and J usage is TRBJ1-6; D remains unclear. Trimming left V 2 bases short and J 10 bases short, with 12 bases between. Germline V gene sequence: CDR1 GTSNPN, CDR2 SVGIG (reference sequence). The CDR3 consists of 13 residues.

J is TRBJ2-1 and V is TRBV19; 11 bases align to TRBD2. Germline loops: CDR1 LNHDA, CDR2 SQIVND (reference sequence). Trimming took 6 bases from V and 8 from J; bases not matched to a gene: 9. The CDR3 loop spans 15 amino acids. The chain's CDR3 is CASSPLAGAWYEQFF. The CDR3 DNA sequence: TGTGCCAGTAGCCCACTAGCGGGAGCCTGGTATGAGCAGTTCTTC.

CDR3 region: CASSVSEEAMNTEAFF. The DNA for the CDR3 is TGTGCCAGCAGCGTATCCGAGGAGGCCATGAACACTGAAGCTTTCTTT. The chain combines TRBV3-1 (or the pseudogene TRBV3-2) with TRBJ1-1; D is undetermined. Trimming removed 5 bases at V and 0 bases at J, with 16 bases between. The CDR3 spans 16 residues. Germline assignment: CDR1 LGHDT and CDR2 YNNKEL (reference sequence).

The J gene is TRBJ1-3, the V gene TRBV30, with a weak D call TRBD1 (5 bases). Germline CDR1 reads GTSNPN; CDR2 reads SVGIG (reference sequence). The CDR3 is made up of 13 amino acids. Trimming took 3 bases from V and 5 from J, leaving 11 bases between them. The CDR3 spells CAWRGTFRNTIYF. In nucleotides, the CDR3 is TGTGCCTGGAGGGGGACGTTCAGAAACACCATATATTTT.

About this clone itself: One junction end disagrees with the germline gene, perhaps due to a read error. The V call is TRBV12-3 or TRBV12-4, the J call TRBJ1-2; D is uncertain. This CDR3 is 11 amino acids long. The CDR3 DNA follows: TGTGCCAGCAGTTTAGGGCAGCCAGCTTACTTC. Protein sequence: CASSLGQPAYF.

The rearrangement links TRBV28 to TRBJ2-1, with TRBD2 matching 10 bases. This CDR3 spans 16 amino acids. The germline CDR1 and CDR2 sequences are MDHEN and SYDVKM. J gave up 0 bases and V 5 bases, and 4 bases lay outside the gene matches. The CDR3 DNA sequence: TGTGCCAGCAGTCCTGCTAGCGGGAGCTCCTACAATGAGCAGTTCTTC. It codes for CASSPASGSSYNEQFF.

The V and J genes are TRBV14 and TRBJ1-3; D gene uncertain. The CDR3 is 15 amino acids. Germline values: CDR1 SGHDN, CDR2 FVKESK. V was pared by 3 bases and J by 0 bases, with 9 bases between. The DNA for the CDR3 is TGTGCCAGCAGCCACGAAGGGAGCTCTGGAAACACCATATATTTT. Translating gives CASSHEGSSGNTIYF.

Within the sample, this clone is medium-sized. This rearrangement joins TRBV24-1 to TRBJ2-1; D is possibly TRBD1 (6 bases). CDR3 length equals 13 residues. Trimming left V 6 bases short and J 2 bases short, with 7 bases between. In germline, CDR1 is KGHDR, CDR2 SFDVKD. The CDR3 protein is CATSRDTYNEQFF. The CDR3 bases are TGTGCCACCAGTAGGGACACCTACAATGAGCAGTTCTTC.